This T cell receptor beta chain derives from a study of monozygotic twins with inflammatory bowel disease. With the 5' RACE reads reprocessed, TCRdb shows one record per CDR3 protein and no DNA. The table for this sample gives roughly 150,000 distinct CDR3 sequences. Points on this clonotype: The antigen is undetermined.

After skipping T cell sorting, the authors isolated total RNA from whole blood. Regarding the study as a whole: Distinct T cell subtypes could not be told apart. Healthy co-twins exceeded IBD patients in TCRbeta diversity as measured by inverse Simpson.

CDR1 is MNHEY and CDR2 is SMNVEV in the germline V gene (reference sequence). This CDR3 has 13 amino acids. The chain has TRBV27 and TRBJ1-2; TCRdb's D call, TRBD1, is unchecked because there is no DNA. Sequenced: blood. This clonotype was obtained from a human donor with ulcerative colitis or Crohn's disease, or a healthy co-twin of an affected twin (not recorded which). The CDR3 is CASSLTDRGGYTF.